These 32 T cell receptor beta chains were sequenced from one sample in a study of PD-1 blockade in classical Hodgkin lymphoma. The data were produced by immunoSEQ multiplex PCR, yet TCRdb's version contains in-frame clones alone and is incomplete. The sample lists around 28,000 clones; under 90% were seen once. Time point noted: cycle 4 day 1 (C4D1), after less than 7 weeks of nivolumab. No patient escaped relapse after autologous stem cell transplantation, and brentuximab vedotin exposure varied. Magnetic negative selection of thawed PBMCs was the method by which CD4+ T cells were purified. Sequencing was performed on CD4+ T cells from blood, taken before the fourth cycle of nivolumab. The receptor set was obtained from a human donor with classical Hodgkin lymphoma.

The chain links TRBV7-6 to TRBJ2-1, with D uncertain. Germline V lookup: CDR1 SGHVS, CDR2 FNYEAQ. Trimming removed 0 bases at V and 10 bases at J, with 7 bases between. The CDR3 runs to 12 residues. CDR3 in amino acids: CASSLAGWEQFF. CDR3 in DNA: TGTGCCAGCAGCTTAGCTGGGTGGGAGCAGTTCTTC. The full variable domain, rest sourced from reference TRBV7-6 and TRBJ2-1, is GAGVSQSPRYKVTKRGQDVALRCDPISGHVSLYWYRQALGQGPEFLTYFNYEAQQDKSGLPNDRFSAERPEGSISTLTIQRTEQRDSAMYRCASSLAGWEQFFGPGTRLTVL.

This chain connects TRBV9 to TRBJ1-4; D is unclear. V dropped 5 bases and J dropped 0 bases, with 11 bases sitting between them. Germline V gives CDR1 SGDLS, CDR2 YYNGEE. The CDR3 is made up of 15 amino acids. CDR3 sequence: CASSPDRSTNEKLFF. The CDR3 DNA reads as TGTGCCAGCAGTCCGGACCGCTCAACTAATGAAAAACTGTTTTTT.

The chain combines TRBV9 with TRBJ1-2; a possible D gene is TRBD1 (6 bases). Germline V CDR1 and CDR2: SGDLS, YYNGEE. CDR3 size: 15 residues. V was clipped by 0 bases and J by 5 bases, with 14 bases between them. Here the CDR3 reads CASSVEPQGVYGYTF. The CDR3 DNA is TGTGCCAGCAGCGTAGAGCCACAGGGAGTATATGGCTACACCTTC.

J is TRBJ2-5 and V is TRBV9; D possibly corresponds to TRBD2 (6 bases). This CDR3 is built from 16 residues. The germline V gene encodes CDR1 SGDLS and CDR2 YYNGEE. Trimming took off 0 bases at V and 1 base at J, with 13 bases between the two ends. The CDR3 loop reads CASSVAPGGPQETQYF. CDR3 sequence (DNA): TGTGCCAGCAGCGTAGCGCCCGGGGGACCCCAAGAGACCCAGTACTTC.

The chain uses TRBV7-3 and TRBJ2-1; 8 bases are a match to TRBD2. The germline gives CDR1 SGHTA, CDR2 FQGTGA. The CDR3 runs to 15 residues. V lost 6 bases, J lost 0 bases, and 4 bases stayed unmatched. The CDR3 DNA sequence: TGTGCCAGCAGGTTAGCGGGGCACTCCTACAATGAGCAGTTCTTC. It translates to CASRLAGHSYNEQFF.

The CDR3 DNA reads as TGTGCCAGCAGTGTACAGGGTGGCAATCAGCCCCAGCATTTT. Translated: CASSVQGGNQPQHF. The chain is built from TRBV6-5 and TRBJ1-5, with D possibly matching TRBD1 (6 bases). V gave up 5 bases and J gave up 2 bases, with 10 bases separating them. Germline V gives CDR1 MNHEY, CDR2 SVGAGI. The CDR3 sequence is 14 residues long.

The gene calls are TRBV5-1 and TRBJ2-6; weak D call: TRBD2 (6 bases). The germline gives CDR1 SGHRS, CDR2 YFSETQ. CDR3 length: 15 residues. V lost 5 bases and J lost 0, with 9 bases in between. The CDR3: CASSLAVSGANVLTF. The CDR3 nucleotides read TGCGCCAGCAGTTTAGCGGTCTCTGGGGCCAACGTCCTGACTTTC.

The rearrangement uses TRBV5-6 and TRBJ2-3; maybe TRBD2 (5 bases). The germline V and J ends were trimmed by 4 bases and 1 base, with 16 bases remaining between them. CDR3 size: 16 residues. Germline CDR1 reads SGHDT; CDR2 reads YYEEEE. CDR3 region: CASSQSWGSGTDTQYF. In nucleotides, the CDR3 is TGTGCCAGCAGCCAATCGTGGGGTAGCGGCACAGATACGCAGTATTTT.

This clone was observed a few times. Compared with germline, one end of the junction differs, possibly owing to a read error. The chain employs TRBV11-2 and TRBJ2-1, with 7 bases lining up with TRBD1. CDR3 length equals 12 residues. Germline CDR1 reads SGHAT; CDR2 reads FQNNGV. The CDR3 here is CASSLGGHEQFF. The CDR3 region has the DNA TGTGCCAGCAGTTTAGGGGGCCATGAGCAGTTCTTC.

The gene calls are TRBV29-1 and TRBJ2-4, with TRBD2 identical over 11 bases. Germline loops: CDR1 SQVTM, CDR2 ANQGSEA. J was trimmed by 5 bases and V by 7 bases; bases with no gene match: 7. There are 14 residues in the CDR3. The CDR3 DNA is TGCAGCGCTCATACTAGCGGGGGTGAAAACATTCAGTACTTC. Translating it yields CSAHTSGGENIQYF. The variable domain in full, with the rest retrieved from reference TRBV29-1 and TRBJ2-4, is SAVISQKPSRDICQRGTSLTIQCQVDSQVTMMFWYRQQPGQSLTLIATANQGSEATYESGFVIDKFPISRPNLTFSTLTVSNMSPEDSSIYLCSAHTSGGENIQYFGAGTRLSVL.

This clone occurred once. This chain joins TRBV9 and TRBJ1-2; D possibly corresponds to TRBD1 (6 bases). Between the trimmed V and J ends, which lost 2 bases and 4 bases, there was a span of 9 bases. The germline CDR1 and CDR2 sequences are SGDLS and YYNGEE. The CDR3 is made up of 13 amino acids. The CDR3 region is CASSVTGSYGYTF. The CDR3 bases are TGTGCCAGCAGCGTTACAGGGAGCTATGGCTACACCTTC.

The chain recombines TRBV27 with TRBJ2-7, with TRBD2 identical over 10 bases. V gave up 3 bases and J gave up 3 bases; unmatched junction bases: 2. This CDR3 spans 14 amino acids. Germline values: CDR1 MNHEY, CDR2 SMNVEV (reference sequence). CDR3 sequence (DNA): TGTGCCAGCAGTTTTACTAGCGGGGACTACGAGCAGTACTTC. As protein: CASSFTSGDYEQYF.

The V call is TRBV28, the J call TRBJ2-1, with D possibly being TRBD1 or TRBD2 (5 bases each). The CDR3 length is 15 residues. V dropped 1 base and J dropped 9 bases, with 16 bases sitting between them. From germline, CDR1 is MDHEN and CDR2 SYDVKM. The CDR3 protein is CASSLFDGVRGEQFF. The CDR3 DNA reads as TGTGCCAGCAGTTTATTCGACGGGGTAAGGGGTGAGCAGTTCTTC.

In this sample, this clone turned up a few times. The chain has TRBV6-5 and TRBJ1-2, with a tentative D call TRBD1 (5 bases). The V gene lost 0 bases and the J gene lost 8 bases, with 16 bases spanning the gap. The CDR3 runs 15 residues. CDR1 and CDR2 from the germline V gene are MNHEY and SVGAGI. In DNA, the CDR3 is TGTGCCAGCAGTTACTCGAATAAGGGGTGGTGGGGCTACACCTTC. The encoded protein is CASSYSNKGWWGYTF.

The chain links TRBV5-4 to TRBJ1-3; D uncertain. Germline CDR1 is SGHNT and CDR2 is YYREEE (reference sequence). V gave up 4 bases and J gave up 0 bases, with 14 bases separating them. The CDR3 is 16 residues long. The CDR3 here is CASSTTHKASGNTIYF. The CDR3 nucleotides are TGTGCCAGCAGCACGACGCATAAGGCCTCTGGAAACACCATATATTTT.

The rearrangement links TRBV10-1 to TRBJ1-6; D is possibly TRBD1 (6 bases). Germline-derived CDR1 and CDR2 are WNHNN and SYGVQD (reference sequence). The CDR3 runs to 17 residues. V shed 3 bases and J shed 0 bases, with 12 bases lying between them. The CDR3 bases are TGCGCCAGCAGTGAAGGACAGCGAAGCTCCTATAATTCACCCCTCCACTTT. As protein: CASSEGQRSSYNSPLHF.

This sequence joins TRBV2 and TRBJ1-6, with D possibly being TRBD1 (6 bases). Germline CDR1 is SNHLY and CDR2 is FYNNEI. Trimming shortened V by 6 bases and J by 6 bases, and 12 bases separated the two germline ends. The CDR3 totals 14 residues. DNA for the CDR3: TGTGCCAGCAGGCCGGGACAACCTAATTCACCCCTCCACTTT. Amino acid sequence: CASRPGQPNSPLHF. The variable domain in full, completed from reference TRBV2 and TRBJ1-6, reads EPEVTQTPSHQVTQMGQEVILRCVPISNHLYFYWYRQILGQKVEFLVSFYNNEISEKSEIFDDQFSVERPDGSNFTLKIRSTKLEDSAMYFCASRPGQPNSPLHFGNGTRLTVT.

This clone was counted between two and nine times. V usage is TRBV11-2 and J usage is TRBJ1-2; D is perhaps TRBD1 (6 bases). The CDR3 consists of 11 residues. The germline V gene has CDR1 SGHAT and CDR2 FQNNGV. Deletions cut 11 bases from V and 7 bases from J, with 14 bases between. The CDR3 coding sequence is TGTGCCCCATATGGGGGCGTTGGCTACACCTTC. This codes for CAPYGGVGYTF.

The chain is built from TRBV9 and TRBJ2-2; D is perhaps TRBD2 (5 bases). V gave up 2 bases and J gave up 5 bases, with 10 bases separating them. CDR1 is SGDLS and CDR2 is YYNGEE in the germline V gene. This CDR3 contains 14 residues. The CDR3 DNA follows: TGTGCCAGCAGCGTGGACTTAGGGACCGGGGAGCTGTTTTTT. Its protein is CASSVDLGTGELFF.

This clone has a single count. This rearrangement joins TRBV9 to TRBJ2-3; D unclear. Trimming stripped 3 bases from V and 0 bases from J, with 8 bases between. Germline CDR1 reads SGDLS; CDR2 reads YYNGEE. CDR3 length: 14 amino acids. The CDR3 DNA sequence: TGTGCCAGCAGCGAGGGTACGAGCACAGATACGCAGTATTTT. This gives the protein CASSEGTSTDTQYF.

A single count supports this clone. This sequence joins TRBV7-2 and TRBJ1-5; maybe TRBD1 (5 bases). The germline V gene has CDR1 SGHTA and CDR2 FQGNSA. The CDR3 runs to 14 residues. The ends were cut back, 2 bases at V and 5 bases at J, with 10 bases in the middle. As DNA, the CDR3 is TGTGCCAGCAGCTTATGGGACGGCTATCAGCCCCAGCATTTT. It is translated as CASSLWDGYQPQHF.

V is TRBV11-2 and J is TRBJ1-1; a weak D match, TRBD1 (5 bases). The CDR3 consists of 12 residues. V was pared by 3 bases and J by 6 bases, with 8 bases between. Looked up from germline, CDR1 is SGHAT and CDR2 is FQNNGV. In DNA, the CDR3 is TGTGCCAGCAGCTTTACGGGGCCTGAAGCTTTCTTT. This translates into CASSFTGPEAFF.

V and J are TRBV19 and TRBJ2-7; TRBD1 agrees at 8 bases. Germline values: CDR1 LNHDA, CDR2 SQIVND (reference sequence). J lost 5 bases, V lost 5 bases, and 5 bases had no gene match. This CDR3 has 13 residues. The CDR3 region is CASSEQGANEQYF. In nucleotides, the CDR3 is TGTGCCAGTAGTGAGCAGGGGGCTAACGAGCAGTACTTC.

The genes are TRBV30 and TRBJ1-4, with unresolved D. Trimming shortened V by 5 bases and J by 4 bases, and 17 bases separated the two germline ends. Germline V gene data show CDR1 as GTSNPN and CDR2 as SVGIG (reference sequence). The CDR3 consists of 15 residues. CDR3 coding DNA: TGTGCCTGGGCCTACCCCGGAGGGAGTAATGAAAAACTGTTTTTT. Protein sequence: CAWAYPGGSNEKLFF.

This chain joins TRBV19 and TRBJ1-2, with 8 bases matching TRBD1. The V segment lost 4 bases and the J segment 1 base; nucleotides outside the gene matches: 5. Germline V gene lookup returns CDR1 LNHDA and CDR2 SQIVND (reference sequence). The CDR3 is 15 amino acids. The DNA for the CDR3 is TGTGCCAGTAGTAAGGACAGGGAACTTAACTATGGCTACACCTTC. Translating it yields CASSKDRELNYGYTF.

The chain joins TRBV19 to TRBJ2-3; perhaps D is TRBD1 or TRBD2 (5 bases each). V lost 5 bases and J lost 4, with 7 bases in between. The CDR3 covers 12 residues. The germline gives CDR1 LNHDA, CDR2 SQIVND (reference sequence). The CDR3 reads CASSVGADTQYF. CDR3 sequence (DNA): TGTGCCAGTAGTGTGGGGGCAGATACGCAGTATTTT.

This clone has just one count. The gene calls are TRBV13 and TRBJ1-5; D possibly corresponds to TRBD1 (5 bases). The length of the CDR3 is 13 residues. Trimming pared 5 bases from V and 8 bases from J, leaving 13 bases between. Germline lookup yields CDR1 PRHDT and CDR2 FYEKMQ (reference sequence). Here the CDR3 reads CASSVTVREPQHF. As DNA, the CDR3 is TGTGCCAGCAGCGTGACAGTCAGGGAGCCCCAGCATTTT.

This clone has just a few counts. The genes are TRBV6-6 and TRBJ1-3, with TRBD1 identical over 7 bases. Trimming took 5 bases from V and 0 from J; bases not matched to a gene: 1. This CDR3 comprises 14 residues. The V gene's germline CDR1 is MNHNY and CDR2 SVGAGI (reference sequence). CDR3 sequence reads: CASSPGGSGNTIYF. The CDR3 DNA reads as TGTGCCAGCAGTCCAGGGGGCTCTGGAAACACCATATATTTT.

This clone was seen only a few times. The V call is TRBV9, the J call TRBJ1-6; 7 bases match TRBD1. This CDR3 is built from 17 residues. Germline loops: CDR1 SGDLS, CDR2 YYNGEE. Unmatched junction bases numbered 13, after V lost 4 bases and J lost 6 bases. CDR3 region: CASSSPQGGTVNSPLHF. As DNA, the CDR3 is TGTGCCAGCAGCTCTCCCCAAGGGGGGACAGTTAATTCACCCCTCCACTTT.

The CDR3 coding sequence is TGTGCCTGGAGTCAGGGTGCGAGTCAGCCCCAGCATTTT. Residues: CAWSQGASQPQHF. The chain recombines TRBV30 with TRBJ1-5, with D tentatively TRBD1 (5 bases). This CDR3 is built from 13 residues. V was cut by 2 bases and J by 6 bases, with 11 bases left in between. The germline V gene encodes CDR1 GTSNPN and CDR2 SVGIG (reference sequence). Full variable domain (missing parts from reference TRBV30 and TRBJ1-5): SQTIHQWPATLVQPVGSPLSLECTVEGTSNPNLYWYRQAAGRGLQLLFYSVGIGQISSEVPQNLSASRPQDRQFILSSKKLLLSDSGFYLCAWSQGASQPQHFGDGTRLSIL.

This clone has a single count. The chain recombines TRBV15 with TRBJ2-5, with D possibly being TRBD2 (6 bases). Per the germline V gene, CDR1 is LNHNV and CDR2 is YYDKDF (reference sequence). The CDR3 sequence is 14 residues long. V was pared by 1 base and J by 5 bases, with 11 bases between. In DNA form, the CDR3 reads TGTGCCACCAGCAGAGGGGGGGACCCCGAGACCCAGTACTTC. This sequence encodes CATSRGGDPETQYF.

The chain uses TRBV5-1 and TRBJ1-2; D might be TRBD1 (6 bases). V lost 6 bases, J lost 4 bases, and 16 bases lay in between. Germline CDR1 is SGHRS and CDR2 is YFSETQ. The CDR3 sequence is 14 residues long. The DNA of the CDR3 is TGCGCCAGCACCACAGGGCCCGGTCCCTATGGCTACACCTTC. It encodes CASTTGPGPYGYTF.